This TCR beta chain is from a study of control samples from healthy donors and cancer patients. Using immunoSEQ multiplex PCR, the repertoire was profiled, and TCRdb retains in-frame clones only, with some absent. The sample contains 150,000 or so clones, over 75% of which appear only once. The clonotype was recovered from a man aged 40-55 years in good health. Sequences were obtained from blood.

CDR3 sequence: CASTTTQNSYEQYF. The CDR3 coding sequence is TGTGCCAGCACCACGACACAGAACTCCTACGAGCAGTACTTC. This sequence joins TRBV6-5 and TRBJ2-7, with no clear D. Per the germline V gene, CDR1 is MNHEY and CDR2 is SVGAGI. V lost 7 bases and J 0 bases, leaving 13 bases between the germline ends. CDR3 length: 14 residues.